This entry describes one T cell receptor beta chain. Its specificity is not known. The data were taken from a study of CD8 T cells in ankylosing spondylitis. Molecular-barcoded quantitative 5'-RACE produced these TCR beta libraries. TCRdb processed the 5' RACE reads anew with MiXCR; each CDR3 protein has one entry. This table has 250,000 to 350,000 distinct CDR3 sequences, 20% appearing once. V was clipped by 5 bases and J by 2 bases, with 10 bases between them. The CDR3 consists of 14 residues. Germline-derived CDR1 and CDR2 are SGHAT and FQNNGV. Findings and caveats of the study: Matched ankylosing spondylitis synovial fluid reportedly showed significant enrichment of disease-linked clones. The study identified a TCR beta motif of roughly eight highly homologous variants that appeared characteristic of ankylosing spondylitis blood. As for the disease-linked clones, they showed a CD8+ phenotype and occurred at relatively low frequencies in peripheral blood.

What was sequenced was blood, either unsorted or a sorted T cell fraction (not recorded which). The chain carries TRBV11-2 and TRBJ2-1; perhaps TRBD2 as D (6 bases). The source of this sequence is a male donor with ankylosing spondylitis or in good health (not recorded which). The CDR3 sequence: CASSLERAYNEQFF. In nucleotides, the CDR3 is TGTGCCAGCAGCCTTGAGCGGGCCTACAATGAGCAGTTCTTC.